The clone carrying this T cell receptor (beta chain) was recorded a few times. Its specificity is unknown. Orbital computed tomography, thyroid ultrasound, serum thyroxine and TRAb, and clinical symptoms together informed the diagnoses. This sample holds PBMCs from less than 13 ml fresh peripheral blood. The CDR3 totals 12 residues. The V gene's germline CDR1 is SGDLS and CDR2 YYNGEE. V lost 6 bases to trimming and J lost 3 bases, with 9 bases between them. The sample originates from a study of T cells in Graves' hyperthyroidism and ophthalmopathy. Study results and caveats: Most clonotypes expanded in the thyroid (above 0.001) were also present in blood.

Using RNA transcripts as the source, TCR beta CDR3 regions were amplified. An initial round of RT-PCR targeting the TCR CDR3 relied on the HTBI primer set. A single record per CDR3 protein comes from TCRdb applying MiXCR to the multiplex PCR reads. Found here are around 500,000 distinct CDR3 sequences, 22% of them singletons; the top ten hold under 55%. What was sequenced was blood. The chain uses TRBV9 and TRBJ1-1; possibly TRBD1 for D (5 bases). The clonotype originates from a woman between 70 and 85 years old with Graves' ophthalmopathy. CDR3: CASNQGDTEAFF. For the CDR3, the DNA is TGTGCCAGCAACCAGGGTGACACTGAAGCTTTCTTT.